This T cell receptor (beta chain) was documented in a study of T cell repertoires in cytomegalovirus infection. Study information: Carrying CMV and the relevant HLA type showed in public TCR beta signatures.

This clonotype was counted only a few times. Its antigen is not known. Study-level results: In two of eight donors, the top clonotype was HLA-C-restricted CMV-specific. Of the TCR beta families, the public ones yielded a cumulative frequency that identified carriers of CMV plus the relevant HLA.

TCRdb itself ran the reads through MiXCR, one entry per CDR3 protein. The sample holds about 63,000 distinct CDR3 sequences, 20% seen once. CDR1 and CDR2 (germline): KGHDR, SFDVKD. The CDR3 runs to 15 residues. V lost 0 bases to trimming and J lost 8 bases; unmatched junction nucleotides: 4. This receptor was taken from a human donor in good health (CMV status not recorded). Some clones in this sample may be carry-over from other donors' samples. The starting material was CD8+ T cells from cultured PBMCs, obtained from culture after CMV antigen stimulation. V gene TRBV24-1 combines with J gene TRBJ2-1, with TRBD1 identical over 9 bases. The CDR3 loop reads CATSDLRGQGYEQFF. The CDR3 DNA follows: TGTGCCACCAGTGATTTGCGGGGACAGGGCTATGAGCAGTTCTTC.